This record covers a single TCR beta chain. Authors' methods: Amplified reference gene primers provided the basis for estimating nucleated cell counts. Sequencing used immunoSEQ multiplex PCR; TCRdb keeps in-frame clones, though not all of them. The D gene and trimming were derived from the DNA, and the V and J assignments and clone size from that table. Of roughly 160,000 clones in the sample, about 88% are singletons; the top ten hold about 5.8%. The CDR3 contains 13 residues. Germline CDR1 is LNHDA and CDR2 is SQIVND (reference sequence). Trimming stripped 6 bases from V and 2 bases from J, with 10 bases between. The data derive from a study of blood T cell repertoires in COVID-19. Study-wide context: Specimens from acute and convalescent COVID-19 originated in the United States, Italy and Spain. Sources were T cells, B-cell-depleted T cells, or PBMCs; the material itself was cDNA or gDNA.

Seattle patients were enrolled during active infection and followed longitudinally. The chain uses TRBV19 and TRBJ1-2; the D is unclear. The TCR was taken from a woman between 50 and 59 years old with COVID-19, enrolled during active disease. Sequences were obtained from peripheral blood. This CDR3 reads CASRGGVNYGYTF. CDR3 bases: TGTGCCAGTAGGGGCGGGGTAAACTATGGCTACACCTTC.